This T cell receptor beta chain was sequenced during a study of shared clonotypes between healthy human individuals. Looking at the study overall: The study used three CD4 naive, three CD4 memory, two CD8 naive and one CD8 memory plate per donor. Findings and caveats of the study: Larger estimated richness was generally recorded for naive subsets relative to memory subsets. Non-shared clonotypes had lower generation probabilities than clonotypes shared by all four sorted-subset donors.

In regard to this clone: Its antigen is unknown.

Germline V gives CDR1 SGHDT, CDR2 YYEEEE. V shed 4 bases and J shed 5 bases, with 14 bases lying between them. The CDR3 runs to 14 residues. The test was conducted at deep level. Profiled with immunoSEQ multiplex PCR; TCRdb holds only in-frame clones, not every one. The table has around 320,000 clones, around 86% seen once. Sequenced sample: memory CD8+ T cells sorted from blood. Subset in this sample: CD45RO+ cells pooled with CCR7-negative TemRA cells. The receptor was derived from a man aged 18 to 30 in good health. The rearrangement links TRBV5-6 to TRBJ2-3; a weak D match, TRBD2 (6 bases). The CDR3 loop reads CASSPPSEGDTQYF. The CDR3 coding sequence is TGTGCCAGCAGCCCTCCTAGCGAGGGAGATACGCAGTATTTT.